The 14 T cell receptor beta chains below all came from one sample that was sequenced in a study of radiotherapy plus CTLA-4 blockade in lung cancer. Sequenced by immunoSEQ multiplex PCR; TCRdb stores in-frame clones only, minus some. The repertoire has approximately 47,000 clones, 82% of them found once; the top ten carry roughly 3.3%. Source: peripheral blood, taken from a patient treated with radiotherapy plus ipilimumab. Source of these receptors: a human donor with non-small cell lung cancer who had stable disease on radiotherapy plus ipilimumab.

V usage is TRBV4-3 and J usage is TRBJ2-5; D perhaps matches TRBD1 (5 bases). Germline values: CDR1 LGHNA, CDR2 YSLEER. The CDR3 runs to 13 residues. V was trimmed by 1 base and J by 5 bases, leaving 8 bases between them. In DNA form, the CDR3 reads TGCGCCAGCAGCCAAGGTCCAGGGGAGACCCAGTACTTC. Protein: CASSQGPGETQYF.

The rearrangement joins TRBV5-5 to TRBJ2-2; 11 positions match TRBD1. With 3 bases clipped from V and 5 bases from J, the junction kept 3 bases outside the gene matches. This CDR3 region has 15 residues. Germline CDR1 SGHKS, CDR2 YYEKEE (reference sequence). As DNA, the CDR3 is TGTGCCAGCAGCTGGGGGACAGGGGGAACCGGGGAGCTGTTTTTT. Translating gives CASSWGTGGTGELFF. Based on the CDR3 plus reference TRBV5-5 and TRBJ2-2, the full variable domain is DAGVTQSPTHLIKTRGQQVTLRCSPISGHKSVSWYQQVLGQGPQFIFQYYEKEERGRGNFPDRFSARQFPNYSSELNVNALLLGDSALYLCASSWGTGGTGELFFGEGSRLTVL.

The CDR3 sequence is CASSASGSAGNTIYF. CDR3 in DNA: TGTGCCAGCAGCGCGTCAGGGTCCGCTGGAAACACCATATATTTT. This chain connects TRBV9 to TRBJ1-3; D is possibly TRBD1 (5 bases). The CDR3 loop spans 15 amino acids. V lost 3 bases and J lost 2, with 12 bases in between. The germline V gene has CDR1 SGDLS and CDR2 YYNGEE.

The rearrangement joins TRBV5-5 to TRBJ2-3, with 9 bases aligning to TRBD1. V dropped 6 bases and J dropped 0; count of bases not matched to a gene: 5. CDR1 is SGHKS, CDR2 YYEKEE, per germline (reference sequence). The CDR3 has 15 amino acids. For the CDR3, the DNA is TGTGCCAGCATCCAGGACAGGGGCAGCACAGATACGCAGTATTTT. Translation: CASIQDRGSTDTQYF.

The gene calls are TRBV7-2 and TRBJ2-3; D possibly corresponds to TRBD1 (5 bases). V lost 4 bases, J lost 1 base, and 12 bases lay in between. CDR3 length: 15 amino acids. Looked up from germline, CDR1 is SGHTA and CDR2 is FQGNSA. The CDR3 coding sequence is TGTGCCAGCAGCTCCAGGGCTGGGGGCACAGATACGCAGTATTTT. Protein: CASSSRAGGTDTQYF.

J is TRBJ2-3 and V is TRBV9; D possibly corresponds to TRBD2 (6 bases). The germline V gene has CDR1 SGDLS and CDR2 YYNGEE. There are 16 residues in the CDR3. V was shortened by 3 bases and J by 1 base, with 15 bases between the two germline ends. The CDR3 nucleotides read TGTGCCAGCAGCGCGGAGGGGACCGGGGGCACAGATACGCAGTATTTT. This encodes CASSAEGTGGTDTQYF. Full variable domain (remainder filled in from reference TRBV9 and TRBJ2-3): DSGVTQTPKHLITATGQRVTLRCSPRSGDLSVYWYQQSLDQGLQFLIQYYNGEERAKGNILERFSAQQFPDLHSELNLSSLELGDSALYFCASSAEGTGGTDTQYFGPGTRLTVL.

This rearrangement joins TRBV11-3 to TRBJ2-3; 12 bases map to TRBD1. From germline, CDR1 is SGHNT and CDR2 YENEEA. J lost 5 bases, V lost 1 base, and 7 bases had no gene match. CDR3 size: 17 residues. CDR3 sequence: CASSLGVGDRGRDTQYF. The CDR3 DNA sequence: TGTGCCAGCAGCTTAGGAGTCGGGGACAGGGGGCGAGATACGCAGTATTTT.

J is TRBJ1-2 and V is TRBV11-2; D is ambiguous. Per germline, CDR1 SGHAT and CDR2 FQNNGV. There are 16 residues in the CDR3. V lost 4 bases and J lost 6, with 21 bases in between. The chain's CDR3 is CASSSLRRERFHGYTF. The DNA for the CDR3 is TGTGCCAGCAGCTCTCTTCGGAGGGAACGATTTCATGGCTACACCTTC.

The rearrangement uses TRBV6-1 and TRBJ2-2; D ambiguous. CDR1 and CDR2 from the germline V gene are MNHNS and SASEGT. The CDR3 contains 14 residues. Trimming left V 4 bases short and J 2 bases short, with 8 bases between. CDR3 DNA: TGTGCCAGCAGTGTAGAGGTAAACACCGGGGAGCTGTTTTTT. Translated, it gives CASSVEVNTGELFF.

The J gene is TRBJ2-2, the V gene TRBV25-1; 14 nucleotides line up with TRBD2. The CDR3 length is 17 residues. With 5 bases clipped from V and 5 bases from J, the junction kept 7 bases outside the gene matches. CDR1 is MGHDK and CDR2 is SYGVNS in the germline V gene. The CDR3 DNA is TGTGCCAGCAGTTTGACTAGCGGGAGGGCTAGGACCGGGGAGCTGTTTTTT. Translating it yields CASSLTSGRARTGELFF.

The chain recombines TRBV19 with TRBJ2-1; TRBD1 matches at 7 bases. V gave up 4 bases and J gave up 7 bases; unmatched junction bases: 10. Looked up from germline, CDR1 is LNHDA and CDR2 is SQIVND (reference sequence). This CDR3 is 15 amino acids long. The CDR3 nucleotides read TGTGCCAGTAGTACTGACAGGGCAGGGTGGAATGAGCAGTTCTTC. Translation gives CASSTDRAGWNEQFF.

V and J are TRBV4-1 and TRBJ1-4; tentatively, D is TRBD1 (5 bases). The CDR3 has 18 amino acids. Germline CDR1 is MGHRA and CDR2 is YSYEKL. Trimming removed 6 bases from V and 2 bases from J, with 22 bases in between. The CDR3 coding sequence is TGCGCCAGCAGGGATGGTGGTGGGCGGGGGAGGACTAATGAAAAACTGTTTTTT. Its translation: CASRDGGGRGRTNEKLFF.

The chain links TRBV29-1 to TRBJ2-5; the match to TRBD2 covers 7 bases. The assigned J gene may be wrong: the sequence end matches TRBJ2-7 better. The CDR3 is made up of 12 amino acids. Germline-derived CDR1 and CDR2 are SQVTM and ANQGSEA. CDR3 sequence (DNA): TGCAGCGGGGGAGGGCAGGGCTACGAGCAGTACTTC. This translates into CSGGGQGYEQYF.

The chain carries TRBV10-3 and TRBJ2-5; unclear D gene. V was shortened by 0 bases and J by 10 bases, with 6 bases between the two germline ends. Germline V gives CDR1 ENHRY, CDR2 SYGVKD. This CDR3 is built from 11 residues. This CDR3 is CAISESRGQYF. As DNA, the CDR3 is TGTGCCATCAGTGAGTCGAGAGGCCAGTACTTC.